The source of this T cell receptor beta chain is a study of blood T cell repertoires in COVID-19. Original handling: Estimation of nucleated cell counts was performed using reference gene primer amplification. Here immunoSEQ multiplex PCR was the method, and the copy in TCRdb shows in-frame clones only, minus some. V and J calls and clone size are those listed in that table; D and trimming were worked out from the DNA. Among under 300,000 clones, around 82% were seen once, and the ten largest hold nearly 5%. The material sequenced was peripheral blood. This sequence originates from an elderly woman with active or convalescent COVID-19.

The CDR3 coding sequence is TGCGCCAGCAGCGTGGACAGGGGGCCCCAGCATTTT. This sequence encodes CASSVDRGPQHF. The V gene is TRBV5-1, the J gene TRBJ1-5, with 9 bases matching TRBD1. CDR1 and CDR2 from the germline V gene are SGHRS and YFSETQ. V dropped 4 bases and J dropped 9; count of bases not matched to a gene: 2. This CDR3 comprises 12 residues.